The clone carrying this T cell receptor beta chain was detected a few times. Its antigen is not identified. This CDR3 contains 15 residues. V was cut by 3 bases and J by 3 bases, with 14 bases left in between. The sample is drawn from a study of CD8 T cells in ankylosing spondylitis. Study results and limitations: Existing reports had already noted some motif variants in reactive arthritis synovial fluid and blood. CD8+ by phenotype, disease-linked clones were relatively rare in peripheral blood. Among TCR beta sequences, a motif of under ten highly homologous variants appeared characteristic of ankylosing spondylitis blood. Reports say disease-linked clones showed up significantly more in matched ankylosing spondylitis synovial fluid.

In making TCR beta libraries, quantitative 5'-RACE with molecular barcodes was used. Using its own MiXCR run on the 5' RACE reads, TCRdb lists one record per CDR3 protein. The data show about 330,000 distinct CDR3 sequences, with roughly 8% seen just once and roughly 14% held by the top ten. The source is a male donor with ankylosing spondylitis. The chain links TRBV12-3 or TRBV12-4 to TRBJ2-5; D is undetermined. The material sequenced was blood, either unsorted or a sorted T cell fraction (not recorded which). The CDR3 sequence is CASSFALDQEETQYF. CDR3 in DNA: TGTGCCAGCAGTTTTGCACTCGACCAAGAAGAGACCCAGTACTTC.